This TCR beta chain was profiled in a study of blood T cells in healthy people across ages. Per the germline V gene, CDR1 is DFQATT and CDR2 is SNEGSKA (reference sequence). Between the trimmed V and J ends, which lost 3 bases and 8 bases, there was a span of 14 bases. This CDR3 has 13 residues. Healthy Caucasians from Russia aged roughly 6 to 100 served as donors. Combining a sample-barcoded 5' primer with a J-beta primer mix, a second PCR ran for roughly 7 to 12 cycles. Per sample, CDR3-containing paired-end reads numbered at least 2.5 million. MiXCR, run by TCRdb on the 5' RACE reads, gives a single entry per CDR3 protein. The sample lists about 1.8 million distinct CDR3 sequences; about 49% were seen once.

The source of this sequence is a woman aged 40 to 55 in good health. Sequences were obtained from blood. J is TRBJ1-5 and V is TRBV20-1; unclear D gene. CDR3 protein: CSARTEVPEPQHF. The CDR3, as DNA: TGCAGTGCTAGGACCGAAGTACCAGAGCCCCAGCATTTT.